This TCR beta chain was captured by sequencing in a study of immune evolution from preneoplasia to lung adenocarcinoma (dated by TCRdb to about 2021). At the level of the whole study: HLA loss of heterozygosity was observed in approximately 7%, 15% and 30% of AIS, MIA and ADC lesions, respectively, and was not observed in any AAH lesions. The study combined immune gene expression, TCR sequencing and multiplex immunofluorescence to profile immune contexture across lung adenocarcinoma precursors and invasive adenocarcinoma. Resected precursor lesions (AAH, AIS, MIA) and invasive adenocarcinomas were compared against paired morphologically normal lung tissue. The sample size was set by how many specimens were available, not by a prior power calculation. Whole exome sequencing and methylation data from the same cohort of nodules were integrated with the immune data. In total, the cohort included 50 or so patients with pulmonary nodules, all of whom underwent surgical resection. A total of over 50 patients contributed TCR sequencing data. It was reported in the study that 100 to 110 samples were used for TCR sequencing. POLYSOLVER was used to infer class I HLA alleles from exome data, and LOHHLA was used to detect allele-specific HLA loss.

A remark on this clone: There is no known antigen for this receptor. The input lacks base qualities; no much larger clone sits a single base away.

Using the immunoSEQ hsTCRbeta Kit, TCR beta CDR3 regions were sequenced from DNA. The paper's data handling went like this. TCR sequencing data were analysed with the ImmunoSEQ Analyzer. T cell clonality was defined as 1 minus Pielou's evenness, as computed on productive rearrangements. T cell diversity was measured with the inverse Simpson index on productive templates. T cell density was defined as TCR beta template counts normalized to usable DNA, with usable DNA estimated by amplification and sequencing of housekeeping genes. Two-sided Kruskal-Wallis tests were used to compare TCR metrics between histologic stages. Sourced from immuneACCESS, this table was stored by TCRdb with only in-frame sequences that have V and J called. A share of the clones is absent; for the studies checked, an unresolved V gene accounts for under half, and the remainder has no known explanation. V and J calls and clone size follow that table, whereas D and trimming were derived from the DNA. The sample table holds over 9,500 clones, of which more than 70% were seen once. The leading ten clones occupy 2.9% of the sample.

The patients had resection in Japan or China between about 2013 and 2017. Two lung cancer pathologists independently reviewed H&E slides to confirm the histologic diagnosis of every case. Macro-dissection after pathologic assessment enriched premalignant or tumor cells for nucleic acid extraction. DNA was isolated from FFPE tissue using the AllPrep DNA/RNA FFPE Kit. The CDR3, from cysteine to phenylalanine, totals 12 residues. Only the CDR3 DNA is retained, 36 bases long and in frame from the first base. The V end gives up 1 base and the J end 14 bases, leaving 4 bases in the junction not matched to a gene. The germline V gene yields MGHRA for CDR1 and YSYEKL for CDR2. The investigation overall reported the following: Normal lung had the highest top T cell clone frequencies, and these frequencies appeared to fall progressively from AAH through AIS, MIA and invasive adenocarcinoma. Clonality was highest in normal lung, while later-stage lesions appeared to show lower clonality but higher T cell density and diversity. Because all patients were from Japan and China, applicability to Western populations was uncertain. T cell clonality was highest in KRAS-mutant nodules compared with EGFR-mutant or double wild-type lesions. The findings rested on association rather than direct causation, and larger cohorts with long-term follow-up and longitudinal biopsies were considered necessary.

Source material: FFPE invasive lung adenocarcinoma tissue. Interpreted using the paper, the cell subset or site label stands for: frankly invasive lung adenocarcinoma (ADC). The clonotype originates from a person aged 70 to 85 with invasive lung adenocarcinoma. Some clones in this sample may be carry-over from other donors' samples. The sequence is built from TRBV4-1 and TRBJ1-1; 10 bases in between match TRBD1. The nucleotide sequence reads TGCGCCAGCAGCCAAGGGGACAGGGGTTCATTCTTT. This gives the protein CASSQGDRGSFF.